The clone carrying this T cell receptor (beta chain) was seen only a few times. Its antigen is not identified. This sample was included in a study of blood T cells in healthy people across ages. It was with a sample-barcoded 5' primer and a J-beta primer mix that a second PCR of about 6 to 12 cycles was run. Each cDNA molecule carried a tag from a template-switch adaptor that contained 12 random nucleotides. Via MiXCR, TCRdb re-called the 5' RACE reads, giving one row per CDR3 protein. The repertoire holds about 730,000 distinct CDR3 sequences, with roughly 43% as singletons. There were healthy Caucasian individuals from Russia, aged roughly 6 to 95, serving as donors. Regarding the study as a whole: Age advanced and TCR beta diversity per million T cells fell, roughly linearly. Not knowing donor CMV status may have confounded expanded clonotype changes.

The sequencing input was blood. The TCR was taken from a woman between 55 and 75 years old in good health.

CDR3 nucleotides: TGTGCCAGCAGTCTATACGCCGGGACCCCTTGGCCCTACGAGCAGTACTTC. This gives the protein CASSLYAGTPWPYEQYF. This chain uses TRBV6-1 with TRBJ2-7, with D possibly called TRBD1 or TRBD2 (5 bases each). The CDR3 length is 17 residues. Germline V gene data show CDR1 as MNHNS and CDR2 as SASEGT. V shed 5 bases and J shed 2 bases, with 22 bases lying between them.